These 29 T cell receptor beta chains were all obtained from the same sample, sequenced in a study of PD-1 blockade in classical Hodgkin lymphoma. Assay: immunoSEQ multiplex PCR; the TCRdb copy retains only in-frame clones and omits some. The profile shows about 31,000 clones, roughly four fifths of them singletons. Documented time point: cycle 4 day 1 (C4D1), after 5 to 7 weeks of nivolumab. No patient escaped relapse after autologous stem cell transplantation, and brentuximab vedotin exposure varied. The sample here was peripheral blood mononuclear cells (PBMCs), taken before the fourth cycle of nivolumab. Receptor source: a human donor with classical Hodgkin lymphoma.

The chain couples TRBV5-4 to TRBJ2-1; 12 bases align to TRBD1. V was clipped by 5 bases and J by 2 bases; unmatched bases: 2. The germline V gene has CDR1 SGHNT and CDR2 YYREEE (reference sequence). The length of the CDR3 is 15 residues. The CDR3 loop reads CASRRDRGPYNEQFF. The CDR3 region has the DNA TGTGCCAGCAGACGGGACAGGGGGCCCTACAATGAGCAGTTCTTC.

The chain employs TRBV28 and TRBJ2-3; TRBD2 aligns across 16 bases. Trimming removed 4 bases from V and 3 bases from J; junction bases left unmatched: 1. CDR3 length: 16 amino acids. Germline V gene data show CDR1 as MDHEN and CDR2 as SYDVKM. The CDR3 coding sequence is TGTGCCAGCAGTTCGGGACTAGCGGGAGGGACAGATACGCAGTATTTT. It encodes CASSSGLAGGTDTQYF. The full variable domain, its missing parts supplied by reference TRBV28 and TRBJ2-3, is DVKVTQSSRYLVKRTGEKVFLECVQDMDHENMFWYRQDPGLGLRLIYFSYDVKMKEKGDIPEGYSVSREKKERFSLILESASTNQTSMYLCASSSGLAGGTDTQYFGPGTRLTVL.

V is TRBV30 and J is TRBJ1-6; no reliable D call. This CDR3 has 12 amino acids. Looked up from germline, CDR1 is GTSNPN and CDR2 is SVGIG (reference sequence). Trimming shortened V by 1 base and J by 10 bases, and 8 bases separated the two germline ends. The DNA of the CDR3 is TGTGCCTGGAGTGAGGGCCGGTCACCCCTCCACTTT. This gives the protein CAWSEGRSPLHF.

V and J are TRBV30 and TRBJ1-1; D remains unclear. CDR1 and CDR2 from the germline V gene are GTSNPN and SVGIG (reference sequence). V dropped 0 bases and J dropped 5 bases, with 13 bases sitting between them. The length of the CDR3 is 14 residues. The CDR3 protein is CAWSVPGWDTEAFF. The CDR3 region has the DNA TGTGCCTGGAGTGTACCGGGATGGGATACTGAAGCTTTCTTT.

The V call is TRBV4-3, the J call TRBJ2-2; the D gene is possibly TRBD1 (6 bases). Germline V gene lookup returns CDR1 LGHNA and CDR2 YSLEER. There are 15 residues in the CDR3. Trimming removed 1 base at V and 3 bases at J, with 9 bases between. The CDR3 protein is CASSQGQAYTGELFF. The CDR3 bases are TGCGCCAGCAGCCAAGGACAGGCATACACCGGGGAGCTGTTTTTT.

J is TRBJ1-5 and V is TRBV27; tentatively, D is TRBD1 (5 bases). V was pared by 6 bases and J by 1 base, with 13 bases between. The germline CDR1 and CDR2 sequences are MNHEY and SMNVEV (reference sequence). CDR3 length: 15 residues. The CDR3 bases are TGTGCCAGCAGACCTTCCCGGGGGAGCAATCAGCCCCAGCATTTT. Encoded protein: CASRPSRGSNQPQHF.

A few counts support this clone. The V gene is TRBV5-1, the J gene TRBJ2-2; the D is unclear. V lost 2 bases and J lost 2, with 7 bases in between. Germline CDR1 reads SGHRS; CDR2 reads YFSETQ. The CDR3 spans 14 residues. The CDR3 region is CASSFATNTGELFF. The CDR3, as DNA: TGCGCCAGCAGCTTTGCGACAAACACCGGGGAGCTGTTTTTT. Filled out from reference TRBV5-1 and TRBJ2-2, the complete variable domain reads KAGVTQTPRYLIKTRGQQVTLSCSPISGHRSVSWYQQTPGQGLQFLFEYFSETQRNKGNFPGRFSGRQFSNSRSEMNVSTLELGDSALYLCASSFATNTGELFFGEGSRLTVL.

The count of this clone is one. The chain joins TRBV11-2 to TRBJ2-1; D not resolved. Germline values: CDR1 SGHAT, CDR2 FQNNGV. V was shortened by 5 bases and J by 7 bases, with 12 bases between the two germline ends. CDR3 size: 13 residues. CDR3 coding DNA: TGTGCCAGCAGCCTACCCGGGCGGAATGAGCAGTTCTTC. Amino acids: CASSLPGRNEQFF. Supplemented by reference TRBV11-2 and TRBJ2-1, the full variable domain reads EAGVAQSPRYKIIEKRQSVAFWCNPISGHATLYWYQQILGQGPKLLIQFQNNGVVDDSQLPKDRFSAERLKGVDSTLKIQPAKLEDSAVYLCASSLPGRNEQFFGPGTRLTVL.

CDR3 nucleotide sequence: TGTGCCAGCAGCTTGTGGGGGGGAGGGACTGAAGCTTTCTTT. Its protein product is CASSLWGGGTEAFF. The chain recombines TRBV5-4 with TRBJ1-1; a weak D match, TRBD1 (5 bases). The V gene's germline CDR1 is SGHNT and CDR2 YYREEE (reference sequence). V was clipped by 1 base and J by 5 bases, with 12 bases between them. This CDR3 is built from 14 residues.

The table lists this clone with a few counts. CDR3 sequence (DNA): TGTGCCAGCAGTGAATATGCAGACAACGTCCTGACTTTC. Protein product: CASSEYADNVLTF. This chain connects TRBV6-1 to TRBJ2-6; D is undetermined. With 2 bases removed from V and 9 bases from J, the gap between germline ends came to 8 bases. This CDR3 comprises 13 residues. CDR1 MNHNS and CDR2 SASEGT come from the germline V gene.

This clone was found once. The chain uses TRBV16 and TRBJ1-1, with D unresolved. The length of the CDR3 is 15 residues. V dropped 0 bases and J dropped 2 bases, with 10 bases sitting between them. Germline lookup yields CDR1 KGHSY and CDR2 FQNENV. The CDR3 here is CASSQSWQSNTEAFF. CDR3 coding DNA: TGTGCCAGCAGCCAATCGTGGCAGTCTAACACTGAAGCTTTCTTT.

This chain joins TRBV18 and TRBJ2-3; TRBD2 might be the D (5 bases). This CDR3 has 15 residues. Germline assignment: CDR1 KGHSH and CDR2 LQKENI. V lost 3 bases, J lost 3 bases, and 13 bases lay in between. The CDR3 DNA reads TGTGCCAGCTCACCTTTATCGGGGTTTACAGATACGCAGTATTTT. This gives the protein CASSPLSGFTDTQYF.

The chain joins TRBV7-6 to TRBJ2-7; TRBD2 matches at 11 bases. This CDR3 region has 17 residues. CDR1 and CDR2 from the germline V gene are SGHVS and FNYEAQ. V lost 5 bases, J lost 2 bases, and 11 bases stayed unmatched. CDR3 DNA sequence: TGTGCCAGCAGCCCAGGACTAGCGGGCGGGGTGGCCTACGAGCAGTACTTC. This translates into CASSPGLAGGVAYEQYF.

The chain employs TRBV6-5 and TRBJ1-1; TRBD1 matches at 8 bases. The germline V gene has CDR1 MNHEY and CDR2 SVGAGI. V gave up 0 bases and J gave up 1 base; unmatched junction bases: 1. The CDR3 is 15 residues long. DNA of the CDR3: TGTGCCAGCAGTTACTCGGGACAGGCGAACACTGAAGCTTTCTTT. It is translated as CASSYSGQANTEAFF.

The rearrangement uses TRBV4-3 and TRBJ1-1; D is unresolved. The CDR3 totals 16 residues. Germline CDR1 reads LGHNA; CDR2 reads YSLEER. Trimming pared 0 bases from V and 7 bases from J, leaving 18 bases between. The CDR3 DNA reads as TGCGCCAGCAGCCAAGATAATCTTGGGAGGTACGTTGAAGCTTTCTTT. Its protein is CASSQDNLGRYVEAFF.

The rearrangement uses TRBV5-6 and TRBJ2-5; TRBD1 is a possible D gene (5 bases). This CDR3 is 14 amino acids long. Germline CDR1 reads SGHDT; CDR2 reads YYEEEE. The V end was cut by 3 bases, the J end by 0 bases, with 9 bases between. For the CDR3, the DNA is TGTGCCAGCAGCTCAGACAGCTACCAAGAGACCCAGTACTTC. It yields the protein CASSSDSYQETQYF.

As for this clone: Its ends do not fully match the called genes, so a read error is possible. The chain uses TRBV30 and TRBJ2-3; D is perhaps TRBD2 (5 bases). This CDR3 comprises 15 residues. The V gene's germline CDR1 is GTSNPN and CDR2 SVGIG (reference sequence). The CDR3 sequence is CTWSVGEPGTDTQYF. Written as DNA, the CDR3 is TGTACCTGGAGCGTCGGGGAACCCGGCACAGATACGCAGTATTTT.

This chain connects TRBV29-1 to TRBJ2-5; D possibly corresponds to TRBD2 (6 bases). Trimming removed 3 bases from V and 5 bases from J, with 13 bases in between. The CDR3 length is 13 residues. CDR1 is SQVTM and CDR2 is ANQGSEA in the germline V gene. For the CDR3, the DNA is TGCAGCGTTGACATTGGGGGGTGGGAGACCCAGTACTTC. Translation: CSVDIGGWETQYF.

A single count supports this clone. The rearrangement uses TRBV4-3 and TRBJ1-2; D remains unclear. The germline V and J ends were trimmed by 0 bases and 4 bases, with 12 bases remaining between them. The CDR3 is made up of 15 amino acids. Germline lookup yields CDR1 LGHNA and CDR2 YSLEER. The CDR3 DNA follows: TGCGCCAGCAGCCAAGATTTTATGGGGATCTATGGCTACACCTTC. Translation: CASSQDFMGIYGYTF.

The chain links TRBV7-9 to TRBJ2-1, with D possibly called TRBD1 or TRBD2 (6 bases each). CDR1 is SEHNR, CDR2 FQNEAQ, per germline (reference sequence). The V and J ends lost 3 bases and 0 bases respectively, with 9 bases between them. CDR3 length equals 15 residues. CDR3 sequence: CASSLEGGSYNEQFF. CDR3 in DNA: TGTGCCAGCAGCTTGGAGGGGGGCTCCTACAATGAGCAGTTCTTC.

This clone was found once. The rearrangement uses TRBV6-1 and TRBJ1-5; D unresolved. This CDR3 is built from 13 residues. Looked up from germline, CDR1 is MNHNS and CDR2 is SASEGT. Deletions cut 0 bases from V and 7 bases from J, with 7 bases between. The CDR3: CASSEAGRQPQHF. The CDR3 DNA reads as TGTGCCAGCAGTGAAGCCGGGAGACAGCCCCAGCATTTT.

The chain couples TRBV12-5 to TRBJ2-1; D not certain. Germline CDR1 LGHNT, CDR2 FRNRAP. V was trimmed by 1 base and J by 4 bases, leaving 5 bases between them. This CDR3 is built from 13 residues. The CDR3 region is CASGLDSYNEQFF. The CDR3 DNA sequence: TGTGCTAGTGGTTTGGACTCTTACAATGAGCAGTTCTTC.

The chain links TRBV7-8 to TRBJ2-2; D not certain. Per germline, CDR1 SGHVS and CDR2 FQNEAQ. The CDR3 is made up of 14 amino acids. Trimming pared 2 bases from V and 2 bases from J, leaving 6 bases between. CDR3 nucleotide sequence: TGTGCCAGCAGCTTAACCCTAAACACCGGGGAGCTGTTTTTT. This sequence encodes CASSLTLNTGELFF.

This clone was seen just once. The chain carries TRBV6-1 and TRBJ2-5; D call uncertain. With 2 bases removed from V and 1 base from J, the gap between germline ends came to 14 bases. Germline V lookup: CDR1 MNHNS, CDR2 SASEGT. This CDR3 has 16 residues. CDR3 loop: CASSEWVADLQETQYF. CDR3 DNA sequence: TGTGCCAGCAGTGAATGGGTGGCAGATCTCCAAGAGACCCAGTACTTC.

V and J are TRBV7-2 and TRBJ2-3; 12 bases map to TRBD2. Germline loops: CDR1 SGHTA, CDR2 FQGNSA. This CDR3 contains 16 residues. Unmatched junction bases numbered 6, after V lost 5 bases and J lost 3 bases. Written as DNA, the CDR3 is TGTGCCAGCAGCCTGCACGGGACTAGCGGGACAGATACGCAGTATTTT. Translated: CASSLHGTSGTDTQYF.

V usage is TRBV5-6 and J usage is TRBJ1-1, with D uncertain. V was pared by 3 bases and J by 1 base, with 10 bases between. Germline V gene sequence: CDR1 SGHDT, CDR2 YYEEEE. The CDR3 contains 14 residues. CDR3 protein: CASSWGRQNTEAFF. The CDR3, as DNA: TGTGCCAGCAGCTGGGGAAGACAGAACACTGAAGCTTTCTTT. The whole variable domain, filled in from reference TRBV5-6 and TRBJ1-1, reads DAGVTQSPTHLIKTRGQQVTLRCSPKSGHDTVSWYQQALGQGPQFIFQYYEEEERQRGNFPDRFSGHQFPNYSSELNVNALLLGDSALYLCASSWGRQNTEAFFGQGTRLTVV.

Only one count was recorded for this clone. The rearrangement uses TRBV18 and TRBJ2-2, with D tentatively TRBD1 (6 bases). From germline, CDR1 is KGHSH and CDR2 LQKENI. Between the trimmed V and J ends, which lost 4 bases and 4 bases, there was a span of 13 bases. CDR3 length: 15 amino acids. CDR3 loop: CASSLLTGITGELFF. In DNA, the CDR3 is TGTGCCAGCTCACTGCTCACAGGGATCACCGGGGAGCTGTTTTTT.

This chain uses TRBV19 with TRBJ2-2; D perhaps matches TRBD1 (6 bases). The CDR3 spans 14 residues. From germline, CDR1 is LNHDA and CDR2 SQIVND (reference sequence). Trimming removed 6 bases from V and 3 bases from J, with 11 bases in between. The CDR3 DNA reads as TGTGCCAGTAGACGAGGGGGATACACCGGGGAGCTGTTTTTT. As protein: CASRRGGYTGELFF.

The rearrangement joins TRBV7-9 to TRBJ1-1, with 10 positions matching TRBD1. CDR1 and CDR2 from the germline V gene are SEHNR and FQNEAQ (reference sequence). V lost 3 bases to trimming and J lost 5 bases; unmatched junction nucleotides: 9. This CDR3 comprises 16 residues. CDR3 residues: CASSLGAGQGRTEAFF. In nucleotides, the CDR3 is TGTGCCAGCAGCTTGGGGGCGGGACAGGGGCGGACTGAAGCTTTCTTT.